The entry that follows covers one T cell receptor beta chain sequence. Its antigen specificity is not known. No much larger clonotype is one base removed from it; base qualities were not supplied. The immunoSEQ Assay, a bias-controlled multiplex PCR, was used to amplify TCRbeta CDR3 regions from genomic DNA. The original methods were these. The number of nucleated cells in each sample was estimated from the amplification of reference gene primers within the assay. Sequence reads were collapsed and filtered to measure the absolute abundance of every unique TCRbeta CDR3 rearrangement. Productive Simpson clonality was computed per sample as the square root of Simpson's diversity index over productive rearrangements. TCRdb provides this immuneACCESS table in a form limited to in-frame rearrangements. Some clones are lacking; in checked studies, under half of them reflect an unresolved V gene, and why the rest are absent is not known. V and J calls and clone size follow that table, whereas D and trimming were derived from the DNA. This sample has under 350,000 clones in its table, and about 89% of those were observed once. Together, the top ten hold about 4.6% of the sample.

Whole blood was collected in K2EDTA tubes by collaborating institutions according to the institutions' own protocols. For TCRbeta analysis, collaborators shipped samples in one of three forms: frozen whole blood, isolated PBMCs, or DNA extracted from either of those sample types. This entry belongs to a study of blood T cell repertoires in COVID-19 (dated by TCRdb to 2018 to 2020). Concerning the study at large: The collaborator samples originated in the United States, Italy and Spain and spanned the acute and convalescent phases of COVID-19. Where available, HLA class I and class II types were obtained from metadata supplied by the sample provider rather than from assay-based typing. The samples were drawn from the first 160 participants of the ongoing ImmuneRACE study and from under 1,500 subjects provided by 6 global collaborators. Sample metadata almost always included a de-identified subject ID, COVID-19 status, age in years and sex. The prospective study material was composed of cDNA or gDNA derived from T cells, B-cell-depleted T cells, or PBMCs. The repertoires were released in a freely available public database intended as a resource for research on the immune response to SARS-CoV-2. The dataset comprised deeply sampled blood TCRbeta repertoires from subjects exposed to, actively infected with, or recovered from COVID-19.

Overall study results and their limits: Clinical and demographic metadata were provided uncurated, with the amount varying by source and participant.

CDR3 length: 18 amino acids, cysteine to phenylalanine. The DNA shown is the 54-base CDR3, in frame from base 1. Trimming takes 3 bases off V and 0 bases off J; junction bases not matched to a gene: 5. Reading the germline V gene gives CDR1 KGHSH and CDR2 LQKENI. Material for sequencing was peripheral blood. The sequence derives from a man in his forties or fifties with acute or convalescent COVID-19. The sequence links TRBV18 to TRBJ2-6, and TRBD1 aligns with 10 junction nucleotides. The CDR3 reads CASSPDRGRASGANVLTF. The bases read TGTGCCAGCTCACCCGACAGGGGGCGGGCCTCTGGGGCCAACGTCCTGACTTTC.